This TCR beta chain was sequenced in a study of T-cell reconstitution after alpha-beta-depleted transplantation in children. On this clonotype: No antigen is known for it.

Unique molecular identifiers were incorporated during preparation of the TCRbeta library. TCRdb recomputed calls from the PCR reads with MiXCR, one row per CDR3 protein. The data contain fewer than 550,000 distinct CDR3 sequences, about 17% of them singletons. Findings and limits, study-wide: About two months after transplant, alpha-beta T cells reportedly came from several hundred expanded graft clones. Among T cells one year after transplant, newly produced cells accounted for most counts and diversity.

The sample was PBMCs, mostly from graft donor cells, taken 360 days after TCRalphabeta/CD19-depleted stem cell transplant. This TCR derives from a boy under two years old who had a stem cell transplant for Wiskott-Aldrich syndrome, so the T cells may come from the graft donor.

The CDR3 sequence is CASSSRGANQPQHF. The CDR3 bases are TGTGCCAGCAGCTCCAGGGGGGCCAATCAGCCCCAGCATTTT. This sequence joins TRBV7-9 and TRBJ1-5; TRBD1 matches at 7 bases. In germline, CDR1 is SEHNR, CDR2 FQNEAQ (reference sequence). The CDR3 covers 14 residues. V trimming: 4 bases; J trimming: 3 bases; junction bases outside the gene matches: 3.